Detailed here is one T cell receptor beta chain. Profiled with immunoSEQ multiplex PCR; TCRdb holds only in-frame clones, not every one. The repertoire includes about 2 million clones, less than 95% of them detected once, and roughly 1% sits in the top ten. The CDR3 contains 15 residues. V was pared by 2 bases and J by 0 bases, with 5 bases between. Germline-derived CDR1 and CDR2 are MDHEN and SYDVKM. CD45RO negativity and positive selection for CCR7 defined naive CD8 cells, a population that excluded terminally differentiated effector memory CD45RA+ cells. The donor cohort consisted entirely of Caucasian adults residing in Nashville, Tennessee. The sample belongs to a study of shared clonotypes between healthy human individuals. Study-wide background: Per-donor plates numbered three CD4 naive, three CD4 memory, two CD8 naive and one CD8 memory.

The clonotype was recovered from a young man in good health. The chain links TRBV28 to TRBJ2-6, with D unresolved. The specimen was naive CD8+ T cells sorted from blood. The CDR3 spells CASSLGLSGANVLTF. The DNA for the CDR3 is TGTGCCAGCAGTTTAGGCCTCTCTGGGGCCAACGTCCTGACTTTC.